Reported below is one TCR beta chain. Its antigen is unknown. Base quality data are lacking; no much larger clone is found one base away. TCRbeta CDR3 regions were amplified from genomic DNA by means of the immunoSEQ Assay, a bias-controlled multiplex PCR. In the original analysis: The number of nucleated cells in each sample was estimated by amplification of reference gene primers within the assay. Sequence reads were collapsed and filtered to measure the absolute abundance of every unique TCRbeta CDR3 rearrangement. For each sample, productive Simpson clonality was calculated as the square root of Simpson's diversity index across productive rearrangements. TCRdb carries this immuneACCESS record with in-frame sequences only. Its versions omit some clonotypes, under half of them owing to an unresolved V gene in the studies checked, with the rest unexplained. V, J and clone size are taken as reported in that table, and D and trimming were inferred from the DNA itself. In this sample the table shows tens of thousands of clones, about four fifths of which occur a single time. Around 10% of the sample comes from the top ten.

The data derive from a study of blood T cell repertoires in COVID-19 (dated by TCRdb to the early 2020s). Study-wide context: Samples covering the acute and convalescent phases of COVID-19 were provided by collaborators in the United States, Italy and Spain. The prospective study material was composed of cDNA or gDNA derived from T cells, B-cell-depleted T cells, or PBMCs. The dataset comprised deeply sampled blood TCRbeta repertoires from subjects exposed to, actively infected with, or recovered from COVID-19. A freely available public database, intended as a resource for researchers studying the immune response to SARS-CoV-2, is where the repertoires were released. The samples were drawn from the first 160 participants of the ongoing ImmuneRACE study and from 1,254 subjects provided by 6 global collaborators. Nearly every sample came with metadata listing a de-identified subject ID, COVID-19 status, age in years and sex. Where HLA class I and class II types were available, the types were taken from metadata supplied by the sample provider, not from assay-based typing.

In Seattle, one collaborating source enrolled patients while the infection was active and tracked those patients longitudinally over the course of disease. Collaborating institutions collected whole blood in K2EDTA tubes following their own protocols. For TCRbeta analysis, collaborators shipped samples in one of three forms: frozen whole blood, isolated PBMCs, or DNA extracted from either of those sample types. General study outcomes and caveats: The quantity of clinical and demographic metadata differed by source and by participant and was supplied without curation.

The source is a man aged 80 or over with COVID-19, enrolled during active disease. The sample was peripheral blood.

The nucleotides read TGTGCCAGCAGTTACCCAGGCACAGATACGCAGTATTTT. It translates to CASSYPGTDTQYF. The rearrangement joined TRBV6-2 or TRBV6-3 to TRBJ2-3, with no confidently assigned D gene. V is clipped by 2 bases and J by 1 base, and the sequence between their germline boundaries is 4 bases long. There are 13 amino acids in the CDR3, from cysteine to phenylalanine inclusive. Just the 39-base CDR3 DNA is kept, in frame starting at base 1. CDR1 MNHEY and CDR2 SVGEGT were looked up in the germline V gene.